The 19 T cell receptor beta chains listed next were all sequenced from one sample in a study of blood T cells in healthy people across ages. Alongside a J-beta primer mix, a sample-barcoded 5' primer served in a second PCR lasting 7 to 11 cycles. A single record per CDR3 protein comes from TCRdb applying MiXCR to the 5' RACE reads. The sample carries some 940,000 distinct CDR3 sequences, around 29% recorded once. These data also formed part of another study, on T cells of mothers and their children.

The material sequenced was blood. These receptors were collected from a woman aged 40-49 years in good health.

This clonotype has only a few counts. This may stem from a read error, because a much larger clone lies one nucleotide away. The chain recombines TRBV20-1 with TRBJ2-4; 12 bases map to TRBD2. Germline values: CDR1 DFQATT, CDR2 SNEGSKA (reference sequence). V was clipped by 7 bases and J by 13 bases; unmatched bases: 11. The CDR3 consists of 13 residues. In DNA, the CDR3 is TGCAGTGGGACTAGCGGGGCCTACAATGAGCAGTACTTC. Its translation is CSGTSGAYNEQYF.

This clonotype was detected a few times. The rearrangement links TRBV9 to TRBJ1-5, with unresolved D. V was pared by 4 bases and J by 1 base, with 12 bases between. From germline, CDR1 is SGDLS and CDR2 YYNGEE. This CDR3 is built from 15 residues. CDR3 in amino acids: CASSPSLGSNQPQHF. CDR3 in DNA: TGTGCCAGCAGCCCCTCCTTGGGCAGCAATCAGCCCCAGCATTTT.

This chain connects TRBV7-9 to TRBJ1-4, with D possibly TRBD1 on 6 matching bases. Germline V gene sequence: CDR1 SEHNR, CDR2 FQNEAQ (reference sequence). The CDR3 runs to 14 residues. The V gene lost 3 bases and the J gene lost 5 bases, with 10 bases spanning the gap. Here the CDR3 reads CASSFRTDNEKLFF. As DNA, the CDR3 is TGTGCCAGCAGCTTCCGGACAGACAATGAAAAACTGTTTTTT.

The sample holds a few counts of this clonotype. The rearrangement joins TRBV2 to TRBJ2-1, with 9 bases aligning to TRBD2. The DNA end favors TRBJ2-7, so the J call may be wrong. The CDR3 loop spans 18 amino acids. Germline V gene sequence: CDR1 SNHLY, CDR2 FYNNEI. CDR3 in amino acids: CASSERVAGASSYNEQYF. CDR3 DNA: TGTGCCAGCAGTGAAAGGGTAGCGGGGGCCAGCTCCTACAATGAGCAGTACTTC.

This clonotype has a count of ten or more. This chain connects TRBV29-1 to TRBJ2-5; D not resolved. The germline CDR1 and CDR2 sequences are SQVTM and ANQGSEA. The germline V and J ends were trimmed by 0 bases and 5 bases, with 4 bases remaining between them. The CDR3 is made up of 11 amino acids. In nucleotides, the CDR3 is TGCAGCGTTGAAGAGGGGGAGACCCAGTACTTC. This translates into CSVEEGETQYF.

As regards this clonotype: Possible read error: a much larger clone is one base away. The chain uses TRBV5-1 and TRBJ2-5; 12 nucleotides agree with TRBD2. The CDR3 runs 16 residues. The germline gives CDR1 SGHRS, CDR2 YFSETQ. The CDR3 loop is CASSTRLAGDQEAQYF. In nucleotides, the CDR3 is TGCGCCAGCAGCACTCGACTAGCGGGGGATCAAGAGGCCCAGTACTTC.

This clonotype has a handful of counts. V is TRBV15 and J is TRBJ1-5, with D uncertain. CDR3 size: 13 residues. The V gene's germline CDR1 is LNHNV and CDR2 YYDKDF (reference sequence). Trimming left V 3 bases short and J 1 base short, with 4 bases between. This chain's CDR3 is CATSSWSNQPQHF. As DNA, the CDR3 is TGTGCCACCAGCAGTTGGAGCAATCAGCCCCAGCATTTT.

This clonotype turned up a few times. The rearrangement joins TRBV20-1 to TRBJ2-3; D is unresolved. The CDR3 is made up of 13 amino acids. V lost 0 bases and J lost 3, with 7 bases in between. Germline V gene lookup returns CDR1 DFQATT and CDR2 SNEGSKA (reference sequence). DNA for the CDR3: TGCAGTGCTAGAGATTTTCGAACAGATACGCAGTATTTT. Protein: CSARDFRTDTQYF.

This clonotype was observed a few times. A much more abundant neighbour one base away suggests this may be a read error. The gene calls are TRBV20-1 and TRBJ2-5; the match to TRBD2 covers 10 bases. V was pared by 5 bases and J by 2 bases, with 20 bases of the junction left unmatched. Per germline, CDR1 DFQATT and CDR2 SNEGSKA (reference sequence). This CDR3 is built from 19 residues. CDR3 sequence reads: CSAPSERGGVVGGQETQYF. As DNA, the CDR3 is TGCAGTGCTCCCTCTGAGCGGGGGGGCGTGGTAGGGGGTCAAGAGACCCAGTACTTC.

This clonotype was recorded a few times. This chain uses TRBV20-1 with TRBJ2-5; a possible D gene is TRBD2 (6 bases). The CDR3 sequence is 15 residues long. V dropped 0 bases and J dropped 2 bases, with 13 bases sitting between them. Looked up from germline, CDR1 is DFQATT and CDR2 is SNEGSKA (reference sequence). This CDR3 reads CSARDITSLQETQYF. CDR3 coding DNA: TGCAGTGCTAGAGATATAACTAGCCTACAAGAGACCCAGTACTTC.

This clonotype was seen more than once but under ten times. The chain is built from TRBV25-1 and TRBJ1-4, with D possibly being TRBD1 (6 bases). The germline V gene encodes CDR1 MGHDK and CDR2 SYGVNS. Between the trimmed V and J ends, which lost 10 bases and 8 bases, there was a span of 14 bases. CDR3 length: 12 amino acids. CDR3 DNA sequence: TGTGCCACCCGGGACATTAGAGAAAAACTGTTTTTT. Translated: CATRDIREKLFF.

This clonotype was seen a handful of times. The gene calls are TRBV3-1 and TRBJ2-2; D might be TRBD1 (6 bases). Trimming left V 6 bases short and J 6 bases short, with 8 bases between. Per germline, CDR1 LGHDT and CDR2 YNNKEL (reference sequence). The CDR3 contains 12 residues. The CDR3 region is CASSTGPGELFF. CDR3 sequence (DNA): TGTGCCAGCAGTACAGGGCCCGGGGAGCTGTTTTTT.

This clonotype was found a few times. A read error may produce the germline difference seen at one junction end. V gene TRBV5-1 combines with J gene TRBJ1-2; D is possibly TRBD1 (6 bases). This CDR3 is built from 14 residues. Germline V gives CDR1 SGHRS, CDR2 YFSETQ. The CDR3 is CANSSEGGDYGYTF. The CDR3 DNA reads TGCGCCAACAGCTCTGAGGGGGGGGACTATGGCTACACCTTC.

This clonotype showed up just a few times. An end of the junction does not agree with germline; a read error may underlie this. DNA of the CDR3: TGTGCCAGCAGTTTACGGCAGAACACTGAACCTTTCTTT. It specifies CASSLRQNTEPFF. The chain combines TRBV28 with TRBJ1-1, with D unclear. Germline V gives CDR1 MDHEN, CDR2 SYDVKM. The CDR3 is made up of 13 amino acids. Supplemented by reference TRBV28 and TRBJ1-1, the full variable domain reads DVKVTQSSRYLVKRTGEKVFLECVQDMDHENMFWYRQDPGLGLRLIYFSYDVKMKEKGDIPEGYSVSREKKERFSLILESASTNQTSMYLCASSLRQNTEPFFGQGTRLTVV.

The rearrangement links TRBV12-3 or TRBV12-4 to TRBJ1-2; no definite D call. The CDR3 length is 13 residues. V lost 5 bases and J 6 bases, leaving 13 bases between the germline ends. The CDR3 loop is CASSPWVRNGYTF. The CDR3 nucleotides are TGTGCCAGCAGTCCCTGGGTCCGGAATGGCTACACCTTC.

The CDR3 region is CASSEAGGRTDTQYF. CDR3 nucleotides: TGTGCCAGCAGTGAAGCGGGGGGACGCACAGATACGCAGTATTTT. The V gene is TRBV2, the J gene TRBJ2-3; maybe TRBD2 (6 bases). V lost 0 bases, J lost 1 base, and 8 bases lay in between. The length of the CDR3 is 15 residues. Germline V lookup: CDR1 SNHLY, CDR2 FYNNEI.

This clonotype turned up a few times. V is TRBV28 and J is TRBJ1-4, with TRBD1 as a possible D gene (5 bases). The V gene lost 4 bases and the J gene lost 8 bases, with 17 bases spanning the gap. The germline gives CDR1 MDHEN, CDR2 SYDVKM. This CDR3 comprises 15 residues. Written as DNA, the CDR3 is TGTGCCAGCAGTTACGCCGCAGGGTCAGTAGAAAAACTGTTTTTT. It encodes CASSYAAGSVEKLFF.

This clonotype was seen only a few times. The rearrangement links TRBV7-2 to TRBJ1-5, with unresolved D. In germline, CDR1 is SGHTA, CDR2 FQGNSA. This CDR3 has 14 residues. V was clipped by 4 bases and J by 7 bases, with 14 bases between them. The CDR3 coding sequence is TGTGCCAGCAGCTCGGCGGGTGTCAGGCAGCCCCAGCATTTT. Encoded protein: CASSSAGVRQPQHF.

The rearrangement joins TRBV29-1 to TRBJ2-1; D is possibly TRBD1 or TRBD2 (5 bases each). Trimming left V 7 bases short and J 6 bases short, with 10 bases between. CDR1 is SQVTM, CDR2 ANQGSEA, per germline. The CDR3 consists of 11 residues. The CDR3 sequence is CSGGFLNEQFF. The CDR3 nucleotides read TGCAGCGGGGGGTTTCTCAATGAGCAGTTCTTC.